Below, one TCR beta chain is given with its context. V shed 6 bases and J shed 4 bases, with 9 bases lying between them. This CDR3 has 12 residues. Per the germline V gene, CDR1 is SNHLY and CDR2 is FYNNEI. The data are from a study of T cell responses to AZD1222 COVID-19 vaccine. Some clones are missing from TCRdb's copy, which holds only in-frame ones; the method was immunoSEQ multiplex PCR. In the table there are 100,000 to 150,000 clones, 93% of which are singletons. V usage is TRBV2 and J usage is TRBJ1-1; D gene uncertain. This specimen was peripheral blood, taken 28 days after the second AZD1222 dose. This receptor was identified in an adult who received the AZD1222 COVID-19 vaccine. Here the CDR3 DNA reads TGTGCCAGCAGACGGACGGGCACTGAAGCTTTCTTT. It translates to CASRRTGTEAFF.